The 12 T cell receptor beta chains in this list originate from one sample, sequenced in a study. Adaptor-ligated barcode primers were used to amplify TRBV12-4/TRBJ1-2 clonotypes. TCRdb re-derived calls from the multiplex PCR reads in MiXCR, one entry per CDR3 protein. The table includes some 960 distinct CDR3 sequences, under 6.5% detected once. Sample: naive CD4+ T cells sorted from blood. The subset: naive CD4+ T cells, CD4+CD45RA+CD25-. The source is a female donor with breast cancer.

This clonotype is medium-sized within its sample. J is TRBJ1-2 and V is TRBV12-3 or TRBV12-4; D is perhaps TRBD1 (5 bases). CDR3 length: 15 amino acids. V was shortened by 6 bases and J by 3 bases, with 17 bases between the two germline ends. The chain's CDR3 is CASSTTGILDYGYTF. The CDR3 DNA is TGTGCCAGCAGCACTACAGGTATACTCGACTATGGCTACACCTTC.

This clonotype is large (0.1 to 1%) within its sample. The V and J genes are TRBV12-3 or TRBV12-4 and TRBJ1-2; D is ambiguous. With 6 bases removed from V and 0 bases from J, the gap between germline ends came to 11 bases. There are 14 residues in the CDR3. CDR3 amino acids: CASSQPLANYGYTF. CDR3 nucleotide sequence: TGTGCCAGCAGCCAGCCCCTAGCTAACTATGGCTACACCTTC.

Within the sample, this clonotype is large (0.1 to 1%). This chain connects TRBV12-3 or TRBV12-4 to TRBJ1-2; 7 positions match TRBD1. J lost 8 bases, V lost 6 bases, and 18 bases had no gene match. The CDR3 extends over 16 amino acids. As DNA, the CDR3 is TGTGCCAGCAGCCCAGATCCCTGGACAGGACGTTTCGGCTACACCTTC. It encodes CASSPDPWTGRFGYTF.

This clonotype is termed medium-sized. The gene calls are TRBV12-3 or TRBV12-4 and TRBJ1-2, with D unresolved. V lost 6 bases and J 4 bases, leaving 9 bases between the germline ends. The CDR3 is made up of 12 amino acids. CDR3 in DNA: TGTGCCAGCAGCTCCCTAGCCTATGGCTACACCTTC. It is translated as CASSSLAYGYTF.

This clonotype is judged medium-sized. The rearrangement uses TRBV12-5 and TRBJ1-2, with D unclear. Trimming removed 8 bases from V and 5 bases from J, with 9 bases in between. Germline CDR1 is LGHNT and CDR2 is FRNRAP. The CDR3 length is 11 residues. CDR3 loop: CASSGSYGYTF. The CDR3 DNA reads as TGTGCTAGTTCGGGCAGTTATGGCTACACCTTC.

This clonotype qualifies as large. The chain uses TRBV12-3 or TRBV12-4 and TRBJ1-2, with a tentative D call TRBD1 (5 bases). Trimming stripped 3 bases from V and 6 bases from J, with 14 bases between. The CDR3 totals 14 residues. The CDR3 protein is CASSLFGTGDGYTF. CDR3 DNA sequence: TGTGCCAGCAGTTTGTTCGGGACCGGTGATGGCTACACCTTC.

This clonotype is termed large. V and J are TRBV12-3 or TRBV12-4 and TRBJ1-2, with TRBD1 as a possible D gene (6 bases). There are 13 residues in the CDR3. Trimming shortened V by 6 bases and J by 4 bases, and 12 bases separated the two germline ends. The CDR3 DNA follows: TGTGCCAGCAGAACCCGGACAGCCTATGGCTACACCTTC. Translating gives CASRTRTAYGYTF.

This clonotype is deemed medium-sized. The rearrangement uses TRBV12-3 or TRBV12-4 and TRBJ1-2; maybe TRBD1 (6 bases). This CDR3 has 15 amino acids. Trimming cost V 6 bases and J 0 bases, with 14 bases left between them. The CDR3 loop reads CASSTTGNPNYGYTF. DNA of the CDR3: TGTGCCAGCAGCACCACAGGGAATCCTAACTATGGCTACACCTTC.

By its share, this clonotype is large. V is TRBV12-3 or TRBV12-4 and J is TRBJ1-2; 10 positions match TRBD1. CDR3 length equals 15 residues. Trimming removed 3 bases from V and 2 bases from J; junction bases left unmatched: 3. CDR3 sequence: CASSFGTGVNYGYTF. For the CDR3, the DNA is TGTGCCAGCAGTTTCGGGACAGGGGTCAACTATGGCTACACCTTC.

In its sample, this clonotype is large (0.1 to 1%). The V and J genes are TRBV12-3 or TRBV12-4 and TRBJ1-2, with unresolved D. The CDR3 covers 15 residues. Trimming cost V 6 bases and J 0 bases, with 14 bases left between them. CDR3 in amino acids: CASSPDGQANYGYTF. CDR3 sequence (DNA): TGTGCCAGCAGCCCCGACGGGCAAGCTAACTATGGCTACACCTTC.

Sample share makes this clonotype large. Relative to the germline gene, one junction end is altered; a read error may explain this. This chain links TRBV12-3 or TRBV12-4 with TRBJ1-2; D is uncertain. The CDR3 spans 13 residues. The CDR3: CASSFRSTRMTIF. The CDR3 nucleotides read TGTGCCAGCAGTTTCCGATCCACCCGTATGACCATCTTC.

By share, this clonotype counts as medium-sized (0.01 to 0.1%). The chain has TRBV12-3 or TRBV12-4 and TRBJ1-2; D is uncertain. The CDR3 sequence is 14 residues long. V was clipped by 3 bases and J by 4 bases, with 12 bases between them. The DNA for the CDR3 is TGTGCCAGCAGTTTTAATTTGGCAGTCTATGGCTACACCTTC. Translating gives CASSFNLAVYGYTF.